The subject of this entry is one T cell receptor (beta chain). The source of the sample is a study of blood T cell repertoires in COVID-19. Libraries were prepared by immunoSEQ multiplex PCR; TCRdb keeps only in-frame clonotypes and omits some of them. The sample has about 200,000 clones, 70% to 90% seen once. V lost 4 bases to trimming and J lost 4 bases; unmatched junction nucleotides: 3. The germline CDR1 and CDR2 sequences are SGHVS and FQNEAQ. The CDR3 length is 14 residues. The chain combines TRBV7-8 with TRBJ1-4; 7 positions match TRBD1. This receptor was taken from a man aged 80 or over with acute or convalescent COVID-19. The sequencing input was peripheral blood. The CDR3 here is CASSWDSRNEKLFF. Written as DNA, the CDR3 is TGTGCCAGCAGCTGGGACAGCCGTAATGAAAAACTGTTTTTT.